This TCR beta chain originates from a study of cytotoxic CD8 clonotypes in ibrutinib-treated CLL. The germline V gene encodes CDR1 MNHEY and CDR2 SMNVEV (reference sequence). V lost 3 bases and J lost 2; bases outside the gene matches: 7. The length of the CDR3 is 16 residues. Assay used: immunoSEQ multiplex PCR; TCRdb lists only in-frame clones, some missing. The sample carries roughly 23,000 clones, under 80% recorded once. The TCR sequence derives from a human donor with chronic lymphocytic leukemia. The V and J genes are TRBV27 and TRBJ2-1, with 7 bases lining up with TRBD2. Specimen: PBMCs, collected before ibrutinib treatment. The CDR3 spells CASSFGAGVAYNEQFF. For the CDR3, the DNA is TGTGCCAGCAGTTTCGGGGCGGGAGTCGCCTACAATGAGCAGTTCTTC.